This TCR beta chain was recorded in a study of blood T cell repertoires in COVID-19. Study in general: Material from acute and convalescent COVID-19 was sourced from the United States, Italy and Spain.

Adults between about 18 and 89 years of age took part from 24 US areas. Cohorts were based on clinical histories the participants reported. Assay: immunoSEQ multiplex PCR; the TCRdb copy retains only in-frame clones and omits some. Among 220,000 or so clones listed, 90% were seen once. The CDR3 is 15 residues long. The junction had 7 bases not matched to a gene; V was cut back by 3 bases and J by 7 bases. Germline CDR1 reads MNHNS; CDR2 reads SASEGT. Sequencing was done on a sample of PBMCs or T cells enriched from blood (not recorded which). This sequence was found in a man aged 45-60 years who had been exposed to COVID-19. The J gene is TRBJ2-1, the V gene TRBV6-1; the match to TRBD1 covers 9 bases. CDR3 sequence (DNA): TGTGCCAGCAGTGAGGACAGGGGATTTCGGAATGAGCAGTTCTTC. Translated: CASSEDRGFRNEQFF.